Sequencing of this TCR beta chain was carried out in a study of blood T cell repertoires in COVID-19 (TCRdb year 2020). Some background on the complete study: The collaborator samples originated in the United States, Italy and Spain and spanned the acute and convalescent phases of COVID-19. The sample metadata nearly always contained a de-identified subject ID, COVID-19 status, age in years and sex. Subjects who had been exposed to COVID-19, were actively infected with it, or had recovered from it provided the deeply sampled blood TCRbeta repertoires that made up the dataset. The material from the prospective study consisted of cDNA or gDNA derived from T cells, B-cell-depleted T cells, or PBMCs. HLA class I and class II types, where available, came from metadata supplied by the sample provider rather than from assay-based typing. The repertoires were released in a freely available public database intended as a resource for research on the immune response to SARS-CoV-2. Samples came from the ongoing ImmuneRACE study (first 160 participants) plus 1,254 subjects from 6 global collaborators. General conclusions and limits of the study: The quantity of clinical and demographic metadata differed by source and by participant and was supplied without curation.

TCRbeta CDR3 regions were amplified from genomic DNA using the immunoSEQ Assay, a bias-controlled multiplex PCR. The study's processing was this. The number of nucleated cells in each sample was estimated from the amplification of reference gene primers within the assay. Sequence reads were collapsed and filtered to measure the absolute abundance of every unique TCRbeta CDR3 rearrangement. For each sample, productive Simpson clonality was calculated by taking the square root of Simpson's diversity index across productive rearrangements. TCRdb's version of the immuneACCESS table is confined to in-frame rearrangements and falls short of the full clone set. An unresolved V gene accounts for under half of the shortfall where checked; the remainder is of unknown origin. Clone size and V and J calls were adopted from that table, with D and trimming inferred from the DNA. The sample contains 90,000 to 130,000 clones, around 86% of them found a single time. The biggest ten clones account for 7% to 9.5% of the sample.

From the cysteine through the phenylalanine, the CDR3 covers 14 amino acids. CDR3 DNA only is kept here, 42 bases in frame from base 1. Trimming at the junction amounts to 4 bases on V and 2 bases on J, and the germline ends lie 12 bases apart. Taken from the germline V gene, the CDR1 and CDR2 loops are SGDLS and YYNGEE. Whole blood was collected in K2EDTA tubes by collaborating institutions according to the institutions' own protocols. Collaborator samples were shipped for TCRbeta analysis as frozen whole blood, isolated PBMCs, or DNA extracted from either sample type. With regard to this clone: The antigen it recognizes is unknown. Base qualities were left out, and no much larger clone turns up one base away.

The sequence was obtained from a man between 65 and 79 years old with acute or convalescent COVID-19. Here the chain combines TRBV9 and TRBJ1-2; a tentative D match to TRBD1 spans 5 bases. Sequencing was performed on peripheral blood. DNA sequence: TGTGCCAGCAGCTCAGGGCCAGAAAACTATGGCTACACCTTC. The encoded protein is CASSSGPENYGYTF.